These 13 T cell receptor beta chains originate from one sample sequenced in a study of T cells in Graves' hyperthyroidism and ophthalmopathy. Amplification targeted TCR beta CDR3 regions from RNA transcripts. The study used the HTBI primer set for a first-round RT-PCR of the TCR CDR3. TCRdb re-called the multiplex PCR reads with MiXCR, one entry per CDR3 protein. The sample lists fewer than 350,000 distinct CDR3 sequences, about 18% seen once, with under 55% in the top ten. The sample comprised blood. These receptors all come from a woman aged 45-59 years with Graves' hyperthyroidism.

This clonotype appeared many times. The genes are TRBV28 and TRBJ2-7; 7 bases agree with TRBD1. J gave up 2 bases and V 1 base, and 14 bases lay outside the gene matches. This CDR3 has 18 amino acids. Germline V gene data show CDR1 as MDHEN and CDR2 as SYDVKM. This CDR3 reads CASSLSMVDRAPTYEQYF. For the CDR3, the DNA is TGTGCCAGCAGTTTATCGATGGTCGACAGGGCTCCAACCTACGAGCAGTACTTC.

In its sample, this clonotype was seen many times. The V call is TRBV11-2, the J call TRBJ2-1, with TRBD2 identical over 8 bases. V was pared by 0 bases and J by 0 bases, with 4 bases of the junction left unmatched. The CDR3 length is 17 residues. From germline, CDR1 is SGHAT and CDR2 FQNNGV. The CDR3 protein is CASSLDSSGSSYNEQFF. The CDR3 DNA reads as TGTGCCAGCAGCTTAGATTCCAGCGGGAGCTCCTACAATGAGCAGTTCTTC.

The V call is TRBV11-1, the J call TRBJ1-1; 8 bases are shared with TRBD1. The junction had 6 bases not matched to a gene; V was cut back by 5 bases and J by 7 bases. Germline values: CDR1 SGHAT, CDR2 FQDESV (reference sequence). The CDR3 spans 13 residues. The CDR3 DNA reads TGTGCCAGCAGCGTCTGGGACAGGCGTGAAGCTTTCTTT. It encodes CASSVWDRREAFF.

This clonotype was observed at least ten times. The CDR3 DNA follows: TGCGCCAGCAGCTTGGGGCAGTTTGGTGATGAAGCTTTCTTT. Amino acids: CASSLGQFGDEAFF. The chain recombines TRBV5-1 with TRBJ1-1; D is unresolved. The length of the CDR3 is 14 residues. The germline V and J ends were trimmed by 0 bases and 7 bases, with 13 bases remaining between them. Germline CDR1 reads SGHRS; CDR2 reads YFSETQ.

This clonotype showed up many times. The genes are TRBV7-8 and TRBJ1-1; the match to TRBD1 covers 9 bases. The CDR3 loop spans 15 amino acids. Germline loops: CDR1 SGHVS, CDR2 FQNEAQ. V dropped 5 bases and J dropped 5; count of bases not matched to a gene: 9. CDR3 sequence (DNA): TGTGCCAGCAGCCCGCAACAGGGGGCTGGGACTGAAGCTTTCTTT. It yields the protein CASSPQQGAGTEAFF.

This chain connects TRBV20-1 to TRBJ2-5; 7 bases map to TRBD2. The CDR3 consists of 12 residues. The V and J ends lost 1 base and 5 bases, in that order; junction bases with no gene match: 1. Germline assignment: CDR1 DFQATT and CDR2 SNEGSKA (reference sequence). The CDR3 nucleotides are TGCAGTGCTAGAGTAGCGGGCGAGACCCAGTACTTC. It specifies CSARVAGETQYF.

V gene TRBV4-2 combines with J gene TRBJ2-1; 7 bases agree with TRBD1. Germline V gene sequence: CDR1 LGHNA, CDR2 YNFKEQ. This CDR3 comprises 18 residues. The V gene end was trimmed by 4 bases and the J gene end by 2 bases; junction bases not matched to a gene: 14. This CDR3 is CASSPMGTAGKTYNEQFF. The CDR3 DNA reads as TGTGCCAGCAGCCCAATGGGGACAGCCGGCAAGACCTACAATGAGCAGTTCTTC.

To note about this clonotype: With a much larger clone just one base away, this may be a read error. The chain employs TRBV20-1 and TRBJ2-7, with D unresolved. In germline, CDR1 is DFQATT, CDR2 SNEGSKA (reference sequence). The CDR3 consists of 12 residues. CDR3 sequence: CSAPSQTYGQYF. CDR3 sequence (DNA): TGCAGTGCCCCCTCCCAGACCTACGGGCAGTACTTC.

J is TRBJ2-7 and V is TRBV2; D remains ambiguous. V dropped 7 bases and J dropped 0 bases, with 10 bases sitting between them. The CDR3 runs 13 residues. Germline CDR1 SNHLY, CDR2 FYNNEI. The DNA of the CDR3 is TGTGCCAGCAACCCATCAGTCTCCTACGAGCAGTACTTC. It specifies CASNPSVSYEQYF.

This clonotype was detected many times. The chain combines TRBV3-1 with TRBJ1-5, with 8 positions matching TRBD1. From germline, CDR1 is LGHDT and CDR2 YNNKEL (reference sequence). Trimming removed 4 bases from V and 2 bases from J; junction bases left unmatched: 10. The CDR3 is 17 amino acids. The CDR3 loop is CASSPTGGGRGNQPQHF. The CDR3 bases are TGTGCCAGCAGCCCTACAGGGGGGGGTAGGGGCAATCAGCCCCAGCATTTT.

The table lists this clonotype with many counts. The V and J genes are TRBV28 and TRBJ2-1, with 10 bases that match TRBD1. This CDR3 contains 16 residues. J gave up 3 bases and V 5 bases, and 7 bases lay outside the gene matches. Germline values: CDR1 MDHEN, CDR2 SYDVKM. CDR3 bases: TGTGCCAGCAGTCCATCCCGGACAGGGGGCTACAATGAGCAGTTCTTC. It specifies CASSPSRTGGYNEQFF.

This clonotype was counted at least ten times. The chain is built from TRBV12-3 or TRBV12-4 and TRBJ1-5, with TRBD1 identical over 7 bases. CDR3 length equals 14 residues. Trimming took 6 bases from V and 3 from J; bases not matched to a gene: 5. CDR3 in DNA: TGTGCCAGCAGGCGGGGACAGATCAATCAGCCCCAGCATTTT. Translating it yields CASRRGQINQPQHF.

This clonotype has a count of ten or more. CDR3 nucleotides: TGTGCCAGCAGCCGAGAGCGAACTGAAGCTTTCTTT. Translated: CASSRERTEAFF. The V gene is TRBV5-8, the J gene TRBJ1-1; no clear D gene. This CDR3 has 12 residues. Germline lookup yields CDR1 SGHTS and CDR2 YDEGEE. With 4 bases removed from V and 5 bases from J, the gap between germline ends came to 9 bases.